These 17 T cell receptor beta chains came from one sample sequenced in a study of T cell clones after liver transplantation (dated by TCRdb to between 2018 and 2020). Library preparation used the immunoSEQ multiplex PCR assay. TCRdb re-hosts the immuneACCESS table, in-frame sequences only. Its copies lack some clones; in the studies checked, an unresolved V gene accounts for under half of them, and the cause for the rest is not known. This sample has approximately 50,000 clones in its table, and approximately 71% of those were observed once. About 9.9% of the sample lies in the top ten. Sequenced material: CD4+ T cells from blood, taken approximately 52 months after liver transplant. Receptors were obtained from a human patient who received a liver transplant. A transplant means some T cells may be of graft donor rather than patient origin.

V is TRBV11-2 and J is TRBJ1-4; TRBD1 aligns across 10 bases. The junction had 13 bases not matched to a gene; V was cut back by 5 bases and J by 4 bases. There are 18 residues in the CDR3. Germline V gene lookup returns CDR1 SGHAT and CDR2 FQNNGV. The CDR3 DNA reads TGTGCCAGCAGCCGCTTAAGACAGGGGGCAATAGTTAATGAAAAACTGTTTTTT. It is translated as CASSRLRQGAIVNEKLFF.

The chain has TRBV11-2 and TRBJ2-2; D is ambiguous. The V gene lost 1 base and the J gene lost 4 bases, with 19 bases spanning the gap. This CDR3 spans 18 amino acids. Germline CDR1 is SGHAT and CDR2 is FQNNGV. The CDR3 region is CASSLVPPTMGGTGELFF. The CDR3 DNA sequence: TGTGCCAGCAGCTTAGTTCCCCCCACGATGGGCGGCACCGGGGAGCTGTTTTTT. Drawing the rest from reference TRBV11-2 and TRBJ2-2, the complete variable domain is EAGVAQSPRYKIIEKRQSVAFWCNPISGHATLYWYQQILGQGPKLLIQFQNNGVVDDSQLPKDRFSAERLKGVDSTLKIQPAKLEDSAVYLCASSLVPPTMGGTGELFFGEGSRLTVL.

The rearrangement links TRBV7-9 to TRBJ1-2, with a possible D match to TRBD1 (6 bases). The CDR3 extends over 16 amino acids. V shed 4 bases and J shed 0 bases, with 15 bases lying between them. Germline V lookup: CDR1 SEHNR, CDR2 FQNEAQ (reference sequence). DNA of the CDR3: TGTGCCAGCAGCTCGACAACACAGGGCCCTAACTATGGCTACACCTTC. It is translated as CASSSTTQGPNYGYTF.

The chain joins TRBV10-3 to TRBJ2-3, with D possibly being TRBD2 (7 bases). Trimming shortened V by 8 bases and J by 6 bases, and 21 bases separated the two germline ends. The CDR3 loop spans 15 amino acids. Germline V CDR1 and CDR2: ENHRY, SYGVKD. CDR3 nucleotides: TGTGCCATCGGCGGGGGCCCCCTACTTGGGGATACGCAGTATTTT. Its protein product is CAIGGGPLLGDTQYF.

The chain employs TRBV19 and TRBJ1-1, with D uncertain. Germline assignment: CDR1 LNHDA and CDR2 SQIVND (reference sequence). V lost 3 bases and J 0 bases, leaving 11 bases between the germline ends. The CDR3 covers 15 residues. The CDR3 region has the DNA TGTGCCAGTAGTATGAGCACGGGGATGAACACTGAAGCTTTCTTT. Its protein product is CASSMSTGMNTEAFF.

This clone was recorded once. J is TRBJ2-3 and V is TRBV5-1, with 7 positions matching TRBD2. The CDR3 covers 12 residues. V shed 2 bases, J shed 7 bases, and the junction held 1 base outside the gene matches. Germline V CDR1 and CDR2: SGHRS, YFSETQ. The CDR3 sequence: CASSFGGNTQYF. The CDR3, as DNA: TGCGCCAGCAGCTTCGGGGGGAATACGCAGTATTTT.

The V call is TRBV18, the J call TRBJ1-4; no clear D gene. Germline values: CDR1 KGHSH, CDR2 LQKENI. CDR3 length: 15 residues. Trimming shortened V by 6 bases and J by 8 bases, and 19 bases separated the two germline ends. In DNA form, the CDR3 reads TGTGCCAGCTCGCCCAGTAGGACCCCGGGGGAAAAACTGTTTTTT. It is translated as CASSPSRTPGEKLFF.

This chain uses TRBV18 with TRBJ1-5; a weak D match, TRBD1 (6 bases). Between the trimmed V and J ends, which lost 3 bases and 1 base, there was a span of 16 bases. Germline values: CDR1 KGHSH, CDR2 LQKENI. This CDR3 contains 17 residues. The CDR3 DNA reads TGTGCCAGCTCACCTCCCGGGCCTACAGGGAGCAATCAGCCCCAGCATTTT. It yields the protein CASSPPGPTGSNQPQHF.

This chain uses TRBV7-8 with TRBJ2-2, with D uncertain. The germline V gene encodes CDR1 SGHVS and CDR2 FQNEAQ. V lost 6 bases to trimming and J lost 5 bases, with 16 bases between them. This CDR3 is 15 amino acids long. CDR3 bases: TGTGCCAGCAGTATACCGGGTACTCGAACCGGGGAGCTGTTTTTT. It translates to CASSIPGTRTGELFF.

This chain links TRBV10-2 with TRBJ1-5, with 11 bases identical to TRBD1. The J segment lost 7 bases and the V segment lost 8 bases, leaving 16 bases of the junction unmatched. Germline loops: CDR1 WSHSY, CDR2 SAAADI. The CDR3 has 17 amino acids. The CDR3 loop reads CASANFRDRGIQQPQHF. Written as DNA, the CDR3 is TGCGCCAGCGCAAACTTCCGGGACAGGGGGATTCAACAGCCCCAGCATTTT.

This chain uses TRBV19 with TRBJ2-2, with D unresolved. The V end lost 2 bases, the J end lost 3 bases, and 13 bases lay between the germline ends. Germline values: CDR1 LNHDA, CDR2 SQIVND (reference sequence). The CDR3 runs 16 residues. The CDR3 loop is CASSINRRVDTGELFF. The CDR3, as DNA: TGTGCCAGTAGTATAAATAGGCGTGTGGACACCGGGGAGCTGTTTTTT.

This clone was seen a few times. The V gene is TRBV18, the J gene TRBJ1-1; D is ambiguous. CDR3 length: 14 amino acids. In germline, CDR1 is KGHSH, CDR2 LQKENI. The V and J ends lost 6 bases and 6 bases respectively, with 17 bases between them. The CDR3 is CASSRTLWDSEAFF. For the CDR3, the DNA is TGTGCCAGCTCTCGGACGCTTTGGGATTCTGAAGCTTTCTTT.

V and J are TRBV6-1 and TRBJ2-3; 8 bases align to TRBD1. The V gene's germline CDR1 is MNHNS and CDR2 SASEGT. The CDR3 contains 14 residues. The junction had 5 bases not matched to a gene; V was cut back by 5 bases and J by 4 bases. The CDR3 reads CASSQDRVPDTQYF. The CDR3 DNA follows: TGTGCCAGCAGTCAGGACAGGGTCCCAGATACGCAGTATTTT.

The rearrangement joins TRBV7-8 to TRBJ1-5; D unclear. Germline CDR1 reads SGHVS; CDR2 reads FQNEAQ. Trimming shortened V by 5 bases and J by 4 bases, and 9 bases separated the two germline ends. The CDR3 sequence is 13 residues long. CDR3 DNA sequence: TGTGCCAGCAGCCCCCGAGGGAATCAGCCCCAGCATTTT. This sequence encodes CASSPRGNQPQHF.

The chain recombines TRBV2 with TRBJ2-3; no clear D. The CDR3 totals 11 residues. From germline, CDR1 is SNHLY and CDR2 FYNNEI. The ends were cut back, 6 bases at V and 4 bases at J, with 5 bases in the middle. The DNA for the CDR3 is TGTGCCAGCAGCCTAGCAGATACGCAGTATTTT. This gives the protein CASSLADTQYF.

This clone has only one observation. The gene calls are TRBV6-5 and TRBJ1-1; no clear D. Germline V gene lookup returns CDR1 MNHEY and CDR2 SVGAGI. Trimming pared 7 bases from V and 1 base from J, leaving 10 bases between. This CDR3 contains 13 residues. CDR3 sequence (DNA): TGTGCCAGCATGGGGAACAGGAACACTGAAGCTTTCTTT. Amino acids: CASMGNRNTEAFF.

V and J are TRBV6-5 and TRBJ2-1; 7 positions agree with TRBD2. With 0 bases clipped from V and 4 bases from J, the junction kept 3 bases outside the gene matches. CDR3 length equals 15 residues. Per the germline V gene, CDR1 is MNHEY and CDR2 is SVGAGI. This CDR3 reads CASSYSGGGYNEQFF. The CDR3 DNA sequence: TGTGCCAGCAGTTACTCTGGGGGGGGGTACAATGAGCAGTTCTTC.